The text below deals with one T cell receptor (beta chain). Its antigen is not known. The sample comes from a study of T cells in Graves' hyperthyroidism and ophthalmopathy. Whole-study results and caveats: Clonotypes that were expanded in thyroid above 0.001 mostly appeared in blood too.

Amplified TCR beta CDR3 regions derived from RNA transcripts. The HTBI primer set served for first-round RT-PCR of the TCR CDR3. TCRdb reprocessed the multiplex PCR reads with MiXCR, giving one entry per CDR3 protein. Of some 380,000 distinct CDR3 sequences listed, roughly 13% are singletons. Hyperthyroidism was newly diagnosed in patients aged 18 to 65 (duration under 2 months). Preceding any ophthalmopathy symptoms, the blood sample dates from first hyperthyroidism diagnosis. The receptor was derived from a young man with Graves' hyperthyroidism that later progressed to Graves' ophthalmopathy. The sample was blood.

CDR3 coding DNA: TGTGCCAGCAGCGTAGCGGACTATACTTTGAACACCGGGGAGCTGTTTTTT. Protein sequence: CASSVADYTLNTGELFF. The chain links TRBV9 to TRBJ2-2; D is possibly TRBD2 (6 bases). Germline V gene data show CDR1 as SGDLS and CDR2 as YYNGEE. The V end lost 0 bases, the J end lost 1 base, and 13 bases lay between the germline ends. This CDR3 region has 17 residues.